This TCR beta chain was identified during a study of T cell clonality in common variable immunodeficiency. Data came from immunoSEQ multiplex PCR; TCRdb stores just in-frame clones and leaves some out. The specimen has about 34,000 clones, none found just once. V was clipped by 2 bases and J by 1 base; unmatched bases: 6. Germline V gene data show CDR1 as SGHVS and CDR2 as FNYEAQ. This CDR3 comprises 17 residues. For this clone: The sequence runs out 3 residues before the end of the CDR3; the remainder is reconstructed from the germline J gene.

The receptor's source is a person aged 18 to 70 in good health. V is TRBV7-6 and J is TRBJ1-3; 9 bases align to TRBD1. The sequenced sample was peripheral blood mononuclear cells. The CDR3 region is CASSLSWTGVSGNTIYF. The sequenced part of the CDR3 DNA is TGTGCCAGCAGCTTATCGTGGACAGGGGTTTCTGGAAACACC.